This is a list of T cell receptor beta chains from one sample in a study of blood T cell repertoires in COVID-19. Sequencing used immunoSEQ multiplex PCR; TCRdb keeps in-frame clones, though not all of them. The table has under 85,000 clones, roughly four fifths seen once. The sample was peripheral blood. These receptors were taken from a human donor in a cohort sampled during active COVID-19. Each CDR3 is given with its conserved first and last residue. D genes are given only for firm matches. Rows may omit the clone size; those that give it use once, few, many or a size class.

V gene	D gene	clone size	J gene	CDR3 protein	CDR3 DNA
TRBV3-1/TRBV3-2	TRBD2	.	TRBJ2-5	CASSQGLAVQETQYF	TGTGCCAGCAGCCAGGGACTAGCGGTGCAAGAGACCCAGTACTTC
TRBV4-2	TRBD1	.	TRBJ2-1	CASSQGQGVTNEQFF	TGTGCCAGCAGCCAAGGACAGGGTGTTACAAATGAGCAGTTCTTC
TRBV19	TRBD2	.	TRBJ2-4	CASRLTRGGNIQYF	TGTGCCAGTAGATTAACGCGGGGGGGAAACATTCAGTACTTC
TRBV19	TRBD2	many	TRBJ2-3	CASSMGKGASGGPTDTQYF	TGTGCCAGTAGTATGGGGAAAGGGGCTAGCGGGGGACCTACAGATACGCAGTATTTT
TRBV2	TRBD2	.	TRBJ2-3	CASSDLPSGAHTQYF	TGTGCCAGCAGCGACCTCCCCAGCGGGGCCCATACGCAGTATTTT
TRBV6-2/TRBV6-3	TRBD2	few	TRBJ2-1	CASSYHGTRGNEQFF	TGTGCCAGCAGTTACCATGGGACTAGGGGCAATGAGCAGTTCTTC
TRBV2	TRBD1	few	TRBJ1-1	CASRVLDRGYTEAFF	TGTGCCAGCAGAGTACTGGACAGGGGTTACACTGAAGCTTTCTTT
TRBV6-2/TRBV6-3	.	.	TRBJ2-1	CASSYLRQGGYNEQFF	TGTGCCAGCAGTTACTTACGACAGGGAGGCTACAATGAGCAGTTCTTC
TRBV2	.	.	TRBJ1-1	CASSPDSLNTEAFF	TGTGCCAGCAGTCCAGACAGCTTGAACACTGAAGCTTTCTTT
TRBV19	.	once	TRBJ1-5	CASSNSGGSNQPQHF	TGTGCCAGTAGTAACAGTGGGGGGAGCAATCAGCCCCAGCATTTT
TRBV11-2	.	.	TRBJ2-1	CASSSGLYNEQFF	TGTGCCAGCAGCTCAGGGCTCTACAATGAGCAGTTCTTC
TRBV28	.	.	TRBJ2-2	CASTPGLTTGELFF	TGTGCCAGCACGCCGGGACTGACAACCGGGGAGCTGTTTTTT
TRBV3-1/TRBV3-2	.	.	TRBJ2-5	CASSPWTGGGTQYF	TGTGCCAGCAGCCCATGGACAGGAGGGGGGACCCAGTACTTC
TRBV2	.	.	TRBJ1-1	CASSNTPRIEAFF	TGTGCCAGCAGTAATACCCCCAGAATTGAAGCTTTCTTT
TRBV11-2	.	.	TRBJ2-6	CASRRRDSFSGANVLTF	TGTGCCAGCAGGCGGCGGGACAGTTTCTCTGGGGCCAACGTCCTGACTTTC
TRBV5-4	.	.	TRBJ2-7	CASTQDFSYEQYF	TGTGCCAGCACCCAGGATTTCTCCTACGAGCAGTACTTC
TRBV29-1	.	.	TRBJ1-2	CSVGENYGYTF	TGCAGCGTTGGGGAGAACTATGGCTACACCTTC
TRBV9	.	.	TRBJ1-2	CASSVSPRGLNYGYTF	TGTGCCAGCAGCGTCTCTCCCAGGGGTTTGAACTATGGCTACACCTTC
TRBV6-5	TRBD2	.	TRBJ2-1	CASSPGLAGGRAVFF	TGTGCCAGCAGCCCCGGACTAGCGGGGGGGCGGGCTGTGTTCTTC
TRBV7-8	TRBD1	once	TRBJ1-5	CASSTLDRRYDQPQHF	TGTGCCAGCAGCACCCTGGACAGGCGGTACGATCAGCCCCAGCATTTT
TRBV6-5	.	.	TRBJ1-3	CASSYGSTKSGNTIYF	TGTGCCAGCAGTTACGGCAGTACGAAGTCGGGAAACACCATATATTTT